This T cell receptor beta chain is from a study of blood T cell repertoires in COVID-19. The wider study: Researchers got acute and convalescent COVID-19 samples from the United States, Italy and Spain. The analysed material was cDNA or gDNA that came from T cells, B-cell-depleted T cells, or PBMCs.

Original analysis: Reference gene primer amplification gave estimated nucleated cell counts. Here immunoSEQ multiplex PCR was the method, and the copy in TCRdb shows in-frame clones only, minus some. V, J and clone size derive from that table, while D and trimming were established from the DNA sequence. Counted here are about 90,000 clones, around 90% occurring once; the ten biggest clones make up about 1.8%. The CDR3 contains 11 residues. Germline CDR1 and CDR2: MDHEN and SYDVKM. Trimming took 4 bases from V and 6 from J, leaving 6 bases between them. V gene TRBV28 combines with J gene TRBJ1-2; no reliable D call. The sequencing sample was made of peripheral blood. The TCR comes from a human donor with active COVID-19. The donor label of this sample is uncertain. The CDR3 DNA is TGTGCCAGCAGTTCAGAGGATGGCTACACCTTC. Translated, it gives CASSSEDGYTF.